These 11 T cell receptor beta chains originate from one sample sequenced in a study of tumor-infiltrating lymphocytes in primary liver carcinoma. TCR beta cDNA was reverse-transcribed from approximately 0.45 ug of total RNA. The reaction used a constant-region primer and ProtoScript II reverse transcriptase. What produced the TCR beta libraries was three nested multiplex PCR rounds using slightly modified ARM-PCR. The first two PCR rounds used TRBV1-TRBV30 primers with a Cbeta primer, 10 cycles each. Each CDR3 protein gets one entry after TCRdb re-called the multiplex PCR reads with MiXCR. The sample contains about 97,000 distinct CDR3 sequences, 55% to 80% of which appear only once. Co-extracting RNA and DNA was done with 20-30 mg of unsorted bulk tissue as input. Sequenced material: liver tumor tissue from sampling region 2. Specified subset: tumor region T2, inferior pole. Source of these receptors: an older woman with primary liver carcinoma and hepatitis B virus infection.

Turning to this clonotype: Possible read error: a much larger clone is one base away. The chain carries TRBV12-3 or TRBV12-4 and TRBJ1-1; D gene uncertain. The CDR3 totals 15 residues. CDR3 in DNA: TGTGCCAGCAGTTTACGAACCCCGTCTAACATTGAAGCTTTCTTT. Its translation is CASSLRTPSNIEAFF.

This clonotype was counted at least ten times. V usage is TRBV28 and J usage is TRBJ2-2, with TRBD1 matching over 9 bases. There are 16 residues in the CDR3. With V trimmed by 8 bases and J by 3 bases, 10 bases remained unmatched. Germline CDR1 and CDR2: MDHEN and SYDVKM. CDR3 sequence reads: CASCPPDRGYTGELFF. In DNA form, the CDR3 reads TGTGCCAGCTGCCCCCCCGACAGGGGGTACACCGGGGAGCTGTTTTTT.

A remark on this clonotype: A junction end diverges from the germline sequence, so it may reflect a read error. This chain links TRBV11-2 with TRBJ1-6, with D hard to call. The CDR3 has 15 residues. Germline lookup yields CDR1 SGHAT and CDR2 FQNNGV. As DNA, the CDR3 is TGTGCTAACAGCTTAGAAGTGGCAGCTATCTCACCCCTCCAGTTT. Translated, it gives CANSLEVAAISPLQF. Combining the CDR3 with reference TRBV11-2 and TRBJ1-6 gives the whole variable domain EAGVAQSPRYKIIEKRQSVAFWCNPISGHATLYWYQQILGQGPKLLIQFQNNGVVDDSQLPKDRFSAERLKGVDSTLKIQPAKLEDSAVYLCANSLEVAAISPLQFGNGTRLTVT.

Many counts were recorded for this clonotype. The chain is built from TRBV29-1 and TRBJ2-1, with a possible D match to TRBD1 (5 bases). V was clipped by 6 bases and J by 10 bases, with 13 bases between them. CDR1 and CDR2 from the germline V gene are SQVTM and ANQGSEA. This CDR3 has 11 residues. The CDR3 DNA reads TGCAGCGTCCACACAGGTGTGGAGCAGTTCTTC. Protein: CSVHTGVEQFF.

In the case of this clonotype: Relative to the germline gene, one junction end is altered; a read error may explain this. The genes are TRBV11-2 and TRBJ1-1; 11 bases agree with TRBD1. Germline V gene lookup returns CDR1 SGHAT and CDR2 FQNNGV. The CDR3 has 14 amino acids. The CDR3 nucleotides are TGTGCCAGCAGTTCCGGACAGGGGGCTTACGGCGCTATCTTC. As protein: CASSSGQGAYGAIF.

Notes on this clonotype: The CDR3 does not end in the conserved phenylalanine or tryptophan, so this is likely a read error. It is unclear where the CDR3 begins or ends on the DNA, so no DNA is shown, and the CDR3 is as TCRdb lists it. This rearrangement joins TRBV5-1 to TRBJ2-5; TRBD2 is taken as the D call from the table, unchecked against the DNA. From germline, CDR1 is SGHRS and CDR2 YFSETQ. The CDR3 is 18 residues long, ends included. CDR3 sequence reads: CASSIEGLAGAFQETRYL.

A remark on this clonotype: A read error may explain this, as a much larger clone is one base away. The V call is TRBV5-1, the J call TRBJ2-7; 10 nucleotides align to TRBD2. The CDR3 spans 16 residues. Unmatched junction bases numbered 16, after V lost 10 bases and J lost 3 bases. The germline V gene encodes CDR1 SGHRS and CDR2 YFSETQ. The CDR3 sequence is CACTFQTGLAIYEQYF. The CDR3 DNA is TGCGCCTGCACCTTCCAAACGGGACTAGCGATCTACGAGCAGTACTTC.

This clonotype is judged medium-sized. The genes are TRBV11-2 and TRBJ2-3; 14 bases are a match to TRBD2. There are 16 residues in the CDR3. Trimming at V came to 5 bases and at J to 4 bases, leaving 5 bases not matched to a gene. Germline assignment: CDR1 SGHAT and CDR2 FQNNGV. The CDR3 coding sequence is TGTGCCAGCAGCATGGGACTAGCGGGAGTGGCAGATACGCAGTATTTT. This encodes CASSMGLAGVADTQYF. The entire variable domain, with the rest obtained from reference TRBV11-2 and TRBJ2-3, is as follows: EAGVAQSPRYKIIEKRQSVAFWCNPISGHATLYWYQQILGQGPKLLIQFQNNGVVDDSQLPKDRFSAERLKGVDSTLKIQPAKLEDSAVYLCASSMGLAGVADTQYFGPGTRLTVL.

This clonotype was recorded at least ten times. The rearrangement uses TRBV1 and TRBJ1-1; the table names TRBD1, a call not compared with the DNA. TRBV1 is recorded as a pseudogene. The CDR3 runs to 15 residues. The CDR3 is CTSSQSLQGTTEAFF. The CDR3 bases are TGCACCAGCAGCCAATCCCTTCAGGGGACCACTGAAGCTTTCTTT.

As regards this clonotype: An end of the junction does not agree with germline; a read error may underlie this. This chain uses TRBV29-1 with TRBJ2-6; D is possibly TRBD1 or TRBD2 (5 bases each). Germline values: CDR1 SQVTM, CDR2 ANQGSEA. CDR3 length equals 16 residues. The CDR3 DNA sequence: TGCAGCGTTACCGTATCCCCAGGGACCGGGACCAACGTCATGACTTTC. As protein: CSVTVSPGTGTNVMTF.

Comments on this clonotype: Since the CDR3 does not end with the conserved phenylalanine or tryptophan, this likely comes from a read error. This chain uses TRBV4-1 with TRBJ1-2; tentatively, D is TRBD1 (6 bases). V lost 2 bases to trimming and J lost 6 bases, with 19 bases between them. The CDR3 sequence is 16 residues long. The germline V gene encodes CDR1 MGHRA and CDR2 YSYEKL. CDR3 sequence reads: CASSQPPRTGRDGYTC. CDR3 bases: TGCGCCAGCAGCCAACCTCCAAGAACAGGGCGGGATGGCTACACCTGC.